A selection of T cell receptor beta chains follows, all from one sample in a study of neurological immune-mediated disorders. Each CDR3 protein gets one entry after TCRdb re-called the 5' RACE reads with MiXCR. The sample carries tens of thousands of distinct CDR3 sequences, more than 9.5% recorded once. The sequenced sample consisted of PBMCs. The receptors were sampled from a man under 40 in good health. The CDR3 runs from the conserved cysteine through the conserved F or W. Each record gives: D gene, V gene, clone size, J gene, CDR3 DNA, CDR3 protein. A D gene is named only where the DNA matches it firmly. The size field is filled for only some rows; it gives once, few, many or a size class.

.	TRBV29-1	many	TRBJ2-5	TGCAGCGTACGACGATCGGGAGAAGAGACCCAGTACTTC	CSVRRSGEETQYF
.	TRBV5-1	many	TRBJ2-1	TGCGCCAGCAGGGAGGGGGCGCCGGACAATGAGCAGTTCTTC	CASREGAPDNEQFF
TRBD1	TRBV7-2	many	TRBJ2-7	TGTGCCAGCAGCTTAAGTAGGGGGCCCTACGAGCAGTACTTC	CASSLSRGPYEQYF
.	TRBV20-1	many	TRBJ2-3	TGCAGTGCTAGAGGGACAGGCGGGGGAGGCAGCACAGATACGCAGTATTTT	CSARGTGGGGSTDTQYF
.	TRBV5-1	many	TRBJ2-7	TGCGCCAGCAGCTTGGAGGGACACCGAGCCTACGAGCAGTACTTC	CASSLEGHRAYEQYF
TRBD1	TRBV24-1	many	TRBJ1-2	TGTGCCACCAGTGACCCCAACAGGGGGCGAGGGGGCTACACCTTC	CATSDPNRGRGGYTF
TRBD2	TRBV6-1	many	TRBJ2-7	TGTGCCAGCAGTGAAGGGACTAGCGGATCCTACGAGCAGTACTTC	CASSEGTSGSYEQYF
.	TRBV18	many	TRBJ2-1	TGTGCCAGCCTTCCACGGGCTTACAATGAGCAGTTCTTC	CASLPRAYNEQFF
.	TRBV6-6	many	TRBJ1-3	TGTGCCAGCAGTCAAAACACTGGTCGCTCTGGAAACACCATATATTTT	CASSQNTGRSGNTIYF
.	TRBV10-1	many	TRBJ2-6	TGCGCCAGGCCCTATCTGAGCTCTGGGGCCAACGTCCTGACTTTC	CARPYLSSGANVLTF
.	TRBV29-1	many	TRBJ2-7	TGCAGCGTTGAGGACGGAACCTACGAGCAGTACTTC	CSVEDGTYEQYF
TRBD2	TRBV7-3	many	TRBJ2-7	TGTGCCAGCAGCTTGGGCGGGGGCTCCTACGAGCAGTACTTC	CASSLGGGSYEQYF
.	TRBV25-1	many	TRBJ1-3	TGTGCCAGCAGTGATTTTCCAGGACCAAGCTCTGGAAACACCATATATTTT	CASSDFPGPSSGNTIYF
.	TRBV7-9	.	TRBJ2-1	TGTGCCAGCAGCGGTGACTTGAACGAGCAGTTCTTC	CASSGDLNEQFF
TRBD1	TRBV27	many	TRBJ2-5	TGTGCCACCTGGATTGGGGGAAGGGACAGGGATGAGACCCAGTACTTC	CATWIGGRDRDETQYF
.	TRBV20-1	.	TRBJ2-2	TGCAGTGCTATCTGGACAGCTAACACCATGGAGCTGTTTTTT	CSAIWTANTMELFF
.	TRBV24-1	many	TRBJ2-3	TGTGCCACCAGTGGGACAGATACGCAGTATTTT	CATSGTDTQYF